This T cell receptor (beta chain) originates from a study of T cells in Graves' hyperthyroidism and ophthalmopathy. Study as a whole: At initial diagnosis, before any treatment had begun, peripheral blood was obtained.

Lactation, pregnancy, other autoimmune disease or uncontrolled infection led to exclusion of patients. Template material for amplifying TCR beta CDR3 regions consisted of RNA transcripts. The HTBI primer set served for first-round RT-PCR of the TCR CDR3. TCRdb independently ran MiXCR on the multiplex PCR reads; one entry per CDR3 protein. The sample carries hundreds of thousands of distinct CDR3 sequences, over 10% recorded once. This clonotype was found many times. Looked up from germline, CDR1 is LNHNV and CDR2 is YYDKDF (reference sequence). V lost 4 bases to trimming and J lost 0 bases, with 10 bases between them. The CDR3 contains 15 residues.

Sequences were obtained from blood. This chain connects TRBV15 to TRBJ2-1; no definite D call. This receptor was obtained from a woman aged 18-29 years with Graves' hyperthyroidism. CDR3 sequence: CATSNPPFSYNEQFF. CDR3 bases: TGTGCCACCAGCAACCCACCCTTCTCCTACAATGAGCAGTTCTTC. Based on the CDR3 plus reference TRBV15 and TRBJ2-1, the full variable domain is DAMVIQNPRYQVTQFGKPVTLSCSQTLNHNVMYWYQQKSSQAPKLLFHYYDKDFNNEADTPDNFQSRRPNTSFCFLDIRSPGLGDTAMYLCATSNPPFSYNEQFFGPGTRLTVL.